The clone carrying this TCR beta chain has a handful of counts. Its target is not known. From RNA, the CDR3 regions of TCR beta chains were amplified and sequenced. The first-round RT-PCR employed HTBI primers together with the Qiagen OneStep RT-PCR kit. A multiplex PCR was then performed as the second round. TCRdb analysed the multiplex PCR reads with MiXCR anew, one entry per CDR3 protein. The sample contains around 600,000 distinct CDR3 sequences, roughly two fifths of which appear only once. The V segment lost 4 bases and the J segment 5 bases; nucleotides outside the gene matches: 7. Germline loops: CDR1 SGDLS, CDR2 YYNGEE. CDR3 size: 15 residues. This specimen comes from a study of Graves' ophthalmopathy and Graves' hyperthyroidism. Study findings and constraints: An approximately 80% specificity and around 88% sensitivity were achieved by a 13-signature model that separated ophthalmopathy from stable hyperthyroidism.

The chain combines TRBV9 with TRBJ2-2; 8 bases fit TRBD1. The sample comprised peripheral blood. The TCR sequence derives from an adult man with Graves' ophthalmopathy. The CDR3 protein is CASSSWTGRTGELFF. Written as DNA, the CDR3 is TGTGCCAGCAGCTCCTGGACAGGGAGGACCGGGGAGCTGTTTTTT.